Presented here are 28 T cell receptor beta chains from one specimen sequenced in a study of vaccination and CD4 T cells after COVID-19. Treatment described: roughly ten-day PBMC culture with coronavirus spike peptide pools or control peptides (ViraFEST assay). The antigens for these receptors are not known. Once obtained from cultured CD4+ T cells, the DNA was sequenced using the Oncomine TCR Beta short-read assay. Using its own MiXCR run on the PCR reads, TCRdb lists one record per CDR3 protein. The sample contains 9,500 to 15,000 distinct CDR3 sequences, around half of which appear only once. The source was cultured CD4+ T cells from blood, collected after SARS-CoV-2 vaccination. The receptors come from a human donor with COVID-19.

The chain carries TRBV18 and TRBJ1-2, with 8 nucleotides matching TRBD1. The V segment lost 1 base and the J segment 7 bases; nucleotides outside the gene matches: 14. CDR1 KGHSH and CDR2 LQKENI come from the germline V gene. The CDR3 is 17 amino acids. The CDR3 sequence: CASSPLGRTGRDSGYTF. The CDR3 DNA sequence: TGTGCCAGCTCACCACTAGGCCGGACAGGGCGAGATTCTGGCTACACCTTC.

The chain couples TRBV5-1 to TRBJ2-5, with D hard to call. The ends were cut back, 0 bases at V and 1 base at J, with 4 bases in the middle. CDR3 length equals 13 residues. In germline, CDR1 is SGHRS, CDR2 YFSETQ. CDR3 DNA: TGCGCCAGCAGCTTGGGGGTCCAAGAGACCCAGTACTTC. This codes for CASSLGVQETQYF. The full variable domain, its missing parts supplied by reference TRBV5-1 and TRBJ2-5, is KAGVTQTPRYLIKTRGQQVTLSCSPISGHRSVSWYQQTPGQGLQFLFEYFSETQRNKGNFPGRFSGRQFSNSRSEMNVSTLELGDSALYLCASSLGVQETQYFGPGTRLLVL.

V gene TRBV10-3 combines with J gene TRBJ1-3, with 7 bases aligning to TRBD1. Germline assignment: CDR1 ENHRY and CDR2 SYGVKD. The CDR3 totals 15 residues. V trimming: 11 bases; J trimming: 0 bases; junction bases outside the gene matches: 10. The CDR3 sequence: CAAGDRAPSGNTIYF. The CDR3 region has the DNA TGTGCCGCCGGAGACAGGGCCCCCTCTGGAAACACCATATATTTT.

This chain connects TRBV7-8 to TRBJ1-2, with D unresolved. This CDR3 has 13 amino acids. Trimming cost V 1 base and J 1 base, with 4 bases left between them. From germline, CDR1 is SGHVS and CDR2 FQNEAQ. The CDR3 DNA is TGTGCCAGCAGCTTAGAGAGTAACTATGGCTACACCTTC. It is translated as CASSLESNYGYTF.

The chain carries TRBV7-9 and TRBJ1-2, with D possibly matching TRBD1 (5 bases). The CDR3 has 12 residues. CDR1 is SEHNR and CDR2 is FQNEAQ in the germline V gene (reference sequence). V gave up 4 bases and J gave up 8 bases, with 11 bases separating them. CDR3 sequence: CASSCPQGGYTF. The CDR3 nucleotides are TGTGCCAGCAGCTGCCCGCAGGGCGGCTACACCTTC. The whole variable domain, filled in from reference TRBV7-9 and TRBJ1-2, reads DTGVSQNPRHKITKRGQNVTFRCDPISEHNRLYWYRQTLGQGPEFLTYFQNEAQLEKSRLLSDRFSAERPKGSFSTLEIQRTEQGDSAMYLCASSCPQGGYTFGSGTRLTVV.

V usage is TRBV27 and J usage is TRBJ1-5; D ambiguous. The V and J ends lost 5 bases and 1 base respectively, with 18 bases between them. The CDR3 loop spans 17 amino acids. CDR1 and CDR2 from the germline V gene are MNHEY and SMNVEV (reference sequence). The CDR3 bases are TGTGCCAGCAGTCCGCAGCTGACGGTGGGGAGCAATCAGCCCCAGCATTTT. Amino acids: CASSPQLTVGSNQPQHF.

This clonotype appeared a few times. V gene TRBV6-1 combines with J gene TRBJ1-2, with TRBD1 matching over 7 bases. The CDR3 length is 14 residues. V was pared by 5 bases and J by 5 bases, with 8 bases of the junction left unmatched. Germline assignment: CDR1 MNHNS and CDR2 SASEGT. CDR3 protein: CASSQADRVYGYTF. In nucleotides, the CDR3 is TGTGCCAGCAGTCAGGCCGACAGGGTATATGGCTACACCTTC.

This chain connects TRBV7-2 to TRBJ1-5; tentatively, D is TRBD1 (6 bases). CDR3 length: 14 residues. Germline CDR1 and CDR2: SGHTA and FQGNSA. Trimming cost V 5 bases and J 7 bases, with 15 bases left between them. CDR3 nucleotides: TGTGCCAGCAGCATCGGACAGTCAGGGCAGCCCCAGCATTTT. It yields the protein CASSIGQSGQPQHF.

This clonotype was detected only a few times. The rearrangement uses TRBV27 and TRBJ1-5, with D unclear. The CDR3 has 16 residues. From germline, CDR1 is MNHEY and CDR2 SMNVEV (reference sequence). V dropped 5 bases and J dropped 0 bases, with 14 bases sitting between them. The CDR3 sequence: CASSPRYGSSNQPQHF. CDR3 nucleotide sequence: TGTGCCAGCAGTCCCCGTTACGGGAGTAGCAATCAGCCCCAGCATTTT.

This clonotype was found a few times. CDR3 in amino acids: CASSVSRGTGELFF. CDR3 nucleotide sequence: TGTGCCAGCAGCGTGTCCAGGGGCACCGGGGAGCTGTTTTTT. The chain is built from TRBV11-3 and TRBJ2-2, with a tentative D call TRBD1 (6 bases). The CDR3 is 14 amino acids. The V end lost 5 bases, the J end lost 4 bases, and 11 bases lay between the germline ends. Germline-derived CDR1 and CDR2 are SGHNT and YENEEA.

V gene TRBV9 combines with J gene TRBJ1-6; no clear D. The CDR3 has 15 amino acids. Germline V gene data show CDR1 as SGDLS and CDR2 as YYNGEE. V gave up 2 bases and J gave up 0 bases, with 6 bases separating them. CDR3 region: CASSVTDSYNSPLHF. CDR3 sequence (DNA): TGTGCCAGCAGCGTTACAGACTCCTATAATTCACCCCTCCACTTT.

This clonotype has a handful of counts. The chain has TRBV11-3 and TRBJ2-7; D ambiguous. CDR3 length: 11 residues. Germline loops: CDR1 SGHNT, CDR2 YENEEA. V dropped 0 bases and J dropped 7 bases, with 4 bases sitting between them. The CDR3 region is CASSLDREQYF. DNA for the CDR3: TGTGCCAGCAGCTTAGACCGGGAGCAGTACTTC.

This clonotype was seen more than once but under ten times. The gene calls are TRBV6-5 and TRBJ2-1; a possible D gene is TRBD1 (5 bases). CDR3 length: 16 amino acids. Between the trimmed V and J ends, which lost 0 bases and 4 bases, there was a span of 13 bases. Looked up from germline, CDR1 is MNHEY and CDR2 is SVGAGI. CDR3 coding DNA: TGTGCCAGCAGTTACTCCCCGGACACCGGGTACAATGAGCAGTTCTTC. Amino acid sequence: CASSYSPDTGYNEQFF.

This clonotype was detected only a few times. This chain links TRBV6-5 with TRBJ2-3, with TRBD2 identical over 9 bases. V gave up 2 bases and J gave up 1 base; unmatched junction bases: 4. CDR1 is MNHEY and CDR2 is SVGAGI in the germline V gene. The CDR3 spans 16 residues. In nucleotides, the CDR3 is TGTGCCAGCAGTTACGGCATAGCGGGGGGCACAGATACGCAGTATTTT. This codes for CASSYGIAGGTDTQYF.

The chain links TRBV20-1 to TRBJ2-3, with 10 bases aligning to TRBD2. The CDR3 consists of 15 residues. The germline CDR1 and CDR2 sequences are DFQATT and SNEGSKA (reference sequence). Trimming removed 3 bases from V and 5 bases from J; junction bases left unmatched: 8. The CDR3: CSARGLAGERDTQYF. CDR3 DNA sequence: TGCAGTGCTAGGGGTCTAGCGGGGGAACGAGATACGCAGTATTTT.

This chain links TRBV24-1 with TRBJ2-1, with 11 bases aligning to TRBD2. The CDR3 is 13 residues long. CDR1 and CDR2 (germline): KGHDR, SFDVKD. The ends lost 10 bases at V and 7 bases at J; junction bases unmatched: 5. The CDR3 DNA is TGTGCCACGGGTAGCGGGGGGGTGAATGAGCAGTTCTTC. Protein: CATGSGGVNEQFF.

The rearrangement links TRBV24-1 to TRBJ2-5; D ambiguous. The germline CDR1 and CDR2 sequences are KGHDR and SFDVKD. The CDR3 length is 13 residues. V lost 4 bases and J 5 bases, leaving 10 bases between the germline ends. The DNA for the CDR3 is TGTGCCACCAGTGACCCGGGTCGGGAGACCCAGTACTTC. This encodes CATSDPGRETQYF.

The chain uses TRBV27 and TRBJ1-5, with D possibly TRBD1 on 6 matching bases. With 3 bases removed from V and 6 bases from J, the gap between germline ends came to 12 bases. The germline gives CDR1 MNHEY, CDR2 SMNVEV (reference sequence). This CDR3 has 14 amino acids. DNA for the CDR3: TGTGCCAGCAGTTTTGCGGGGGCGACTCAGCCCCAGCATTTT. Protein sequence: CASSFAGATQPQHF.

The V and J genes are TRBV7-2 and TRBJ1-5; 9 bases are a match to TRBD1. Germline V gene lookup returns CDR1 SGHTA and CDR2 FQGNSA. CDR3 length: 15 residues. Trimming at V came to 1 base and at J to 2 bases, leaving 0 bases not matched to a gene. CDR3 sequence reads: CASSLGTGGNQPQHF. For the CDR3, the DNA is TGTGCCAGCAGCTTAGGGACAGGGGGCAATCAGCCCCAGCATTTT.

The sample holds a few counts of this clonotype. CDR3: CASSDSGVGGYTF. The CDR3, as DNA: TGTGCCAGCAGTGACTCAGGGGTAGGAGGCTACACCTTC. The chain employs TRBV6-4 and TRBJ1-2; weak D call: TRBD1 (5 bases). Trimming shortened V by 0 bases and J by 8 bases, and 10 bases separated the two germline ends. Germline CDR1 reads MRHNA; CDR2 reads SNTAGT. CDR3 length: 13 amino acids.

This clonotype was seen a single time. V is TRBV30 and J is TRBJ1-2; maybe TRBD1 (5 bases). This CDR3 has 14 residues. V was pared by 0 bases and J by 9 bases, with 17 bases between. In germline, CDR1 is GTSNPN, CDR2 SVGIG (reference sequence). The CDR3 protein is CAWSVQLAGQSYTF. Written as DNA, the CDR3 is TGTGCCTGGAGTGTACAGCTGGCAGGGCAAAGCTACACCTTC.

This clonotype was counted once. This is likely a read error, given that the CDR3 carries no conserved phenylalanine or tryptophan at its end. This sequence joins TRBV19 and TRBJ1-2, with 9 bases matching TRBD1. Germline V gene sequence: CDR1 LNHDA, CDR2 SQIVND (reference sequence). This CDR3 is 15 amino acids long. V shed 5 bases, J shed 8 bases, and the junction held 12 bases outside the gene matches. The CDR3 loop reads CASSPNRPGTGGYTS. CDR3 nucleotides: TGTGCCAGTAGTCCCAACCGGCCCGGGACAGGGGGCTACACCTCC.

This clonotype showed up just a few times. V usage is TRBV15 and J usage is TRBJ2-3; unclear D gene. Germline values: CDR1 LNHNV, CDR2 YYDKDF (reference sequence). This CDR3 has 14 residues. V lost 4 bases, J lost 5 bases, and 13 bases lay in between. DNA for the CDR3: TGTGCCACCAGCAATCGGATGTCGGGAGATACGCAGTATTTT. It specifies CATSNRMSGDTQYF. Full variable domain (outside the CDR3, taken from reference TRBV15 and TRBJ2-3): DAMVIQNPRYQVTQFGKPVTLSCSQTLNHNVMYWYQQKSSQAPKLLFHYYDKDFNNEADTPDNFQSRRPNTSFCFLDIRSPGLGDTAMYLCATSNRMSGDTQYFGPGTRLTVL.

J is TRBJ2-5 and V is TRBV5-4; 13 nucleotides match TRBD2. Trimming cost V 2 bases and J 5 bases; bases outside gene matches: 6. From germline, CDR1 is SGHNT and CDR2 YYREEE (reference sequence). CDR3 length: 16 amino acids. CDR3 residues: CASSLLAGGIGETQYF. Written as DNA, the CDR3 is TGTGCCAGCAGCTTACTAGCGGGGGGGATCGGGGAGACCCAGTACTTC. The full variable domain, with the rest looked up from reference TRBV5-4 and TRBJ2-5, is ETGVTQSPTHLIKTRGQQVTLRCSSQSGHNTVSWYQQALGQGPQFIFQYYREEENGRGNFPPRFSGLQFPNYSSELNVNALELDDSALYLCASSLLAGGIGETQYFGPGTRLLVL.

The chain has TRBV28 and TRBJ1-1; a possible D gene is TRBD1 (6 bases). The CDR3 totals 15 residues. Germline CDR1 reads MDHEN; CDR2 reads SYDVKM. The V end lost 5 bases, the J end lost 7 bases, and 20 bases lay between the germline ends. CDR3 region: CASSPTQGQLGEAFF. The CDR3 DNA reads TGTGCCAGCAGTCCGACTCAAGGACAGCTTGGTGAAGCTTTCTTT.

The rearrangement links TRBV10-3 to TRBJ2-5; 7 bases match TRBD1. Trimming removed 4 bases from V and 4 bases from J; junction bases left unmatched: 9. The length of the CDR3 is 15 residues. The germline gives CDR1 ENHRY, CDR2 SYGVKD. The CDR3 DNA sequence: TGTGCCATCAGTGGGGGGAGTACAGGGGTAGAGACCCAGTACTTC. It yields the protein CAISGGSTGVETQYF.

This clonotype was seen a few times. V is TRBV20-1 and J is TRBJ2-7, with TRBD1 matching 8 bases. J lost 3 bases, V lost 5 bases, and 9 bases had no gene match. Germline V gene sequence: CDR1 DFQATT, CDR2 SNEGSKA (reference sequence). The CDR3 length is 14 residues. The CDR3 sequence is CSAGGTGTNYEQYF. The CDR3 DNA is TGCAGTGCTGGGGGGACAGGAACTAACTACGAGCAGTACTTC.

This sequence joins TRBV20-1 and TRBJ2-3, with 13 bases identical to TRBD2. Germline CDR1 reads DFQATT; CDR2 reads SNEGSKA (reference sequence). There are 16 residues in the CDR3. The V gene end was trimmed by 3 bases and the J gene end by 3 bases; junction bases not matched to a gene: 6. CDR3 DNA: TGCAGTGCTAGTCAACTAGCGGGGGGGCCAACAGATACGCAGTATTTT. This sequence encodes CSASQLAGGPTDTQYF.